This TCR beta chain was sequenced during a study of T-cell reconstitution after alpha-beta-depleted transplantation in children. This CDR3 has 11 residues. V gave up 3 bases and J gave up 6 bases, with 9 bases separating them. Germline CDR1 and CDR2: DFQATT and SNEGSKA (reference sequence). Unique molecular identifiers were built into the TCRbeta library. TCRdb re-derived calls from the PCR reads in MiXCR, one entry per CDR3 protein. The repertoire holds 200,000 to 300,000 distinct CDR3 sequences, with 12% as singletons. This clonotype was seen repeatedly, ten times or more. Here the sequenced sample was PBMCs from the stem cell graft donor, taken from the stem cell graft. This rearrangement joins TRBV20-1 to TRBJ2-7; possible D gene TRBD2, 6 bases. This TCR derives from a human donor who donated a stem cell graft to a child with acute lymphoblastic leukemia. CDR3 loop: CSASPGGEQYF. The CDR3 nucleotides read TGCAGTGCTAGCCCCGGGGGCGAGCAGTACTTC.